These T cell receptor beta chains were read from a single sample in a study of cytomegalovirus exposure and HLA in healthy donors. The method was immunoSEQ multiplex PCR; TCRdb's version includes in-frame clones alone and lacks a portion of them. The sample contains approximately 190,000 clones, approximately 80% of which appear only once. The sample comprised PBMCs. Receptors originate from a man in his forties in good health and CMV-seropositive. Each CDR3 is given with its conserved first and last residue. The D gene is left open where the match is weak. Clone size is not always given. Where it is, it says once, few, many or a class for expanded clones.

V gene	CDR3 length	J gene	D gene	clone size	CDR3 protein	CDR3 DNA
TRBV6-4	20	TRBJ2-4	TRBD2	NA	CASSASGLAGPRLTKNIQYF	TGTGCCAGCAGTGCCTCGGGGCTAGCGGGCCCCCGGTTAACCAAAAACATTCAGTACTTC
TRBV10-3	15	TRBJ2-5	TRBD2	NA	CATRALGLAEETQYF	TGTGCCACCCGAGCCCTTGGACTAGCGGAAGAGACCCAGTACTTC
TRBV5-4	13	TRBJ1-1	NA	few	CASSLPGLTEAFF	TGTGCCAGCAGCTTGCCGGGACTCACTGAAGCTTTCTTT
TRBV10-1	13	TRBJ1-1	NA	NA	CATRGQLNTEAFF	TGCGCCACCCGAGGACAGCTGAACACTGAAGCTTTCTTT
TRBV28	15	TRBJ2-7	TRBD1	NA	CASSGDRTPSYEQYF	TGTGCCAGCAGTGGGGACAGGACACCCTCCTACGAGCAGTACTTC
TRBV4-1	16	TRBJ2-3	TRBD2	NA	CASSQDPSGREYTQYF	TGCGCCAGCAGCCAAGATCCTAGCGGGAGGGAGTATACGCAGTATTTT
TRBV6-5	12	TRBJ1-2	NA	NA	CASREPAYGYTF	TGTGCCAGCAGGGAGCCAGCTTATGGCTACACCTTC
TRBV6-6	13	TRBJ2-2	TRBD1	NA	CASRDRGTGELFF	TGTGCCAGCAGGGACAGGGGAACCGGGGAGCTGTTTTTT
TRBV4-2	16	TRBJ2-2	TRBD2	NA	CASSHGLAGGAGELFF	TGTGCCAGCAGCCACGGACTAGCGGGAGGCGCCGGGGAGCTGTTTTTT
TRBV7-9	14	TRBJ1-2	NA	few	CASTESTSSMGYTF	TGTGCCAGCACCGAGAGCACCTCCTCCATGGGCTACACCTTC
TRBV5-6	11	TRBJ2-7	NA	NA	CASSSVYEQYF	TGTGCCAGCAGCTCGGTTTACGAGCAGTACTTC
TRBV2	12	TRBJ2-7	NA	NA	CASRDTAYEQYF	TGTGCCAGCAGGGACACAGCTTACGAGCAGTACTTC
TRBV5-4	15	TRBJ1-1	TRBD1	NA	CASSLKVGGLTEAFF	TGTGCCAGCAGCTTGAAGGTAGGGGGCCTCACTGAAGCTTTCTTT
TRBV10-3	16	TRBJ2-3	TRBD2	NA	CAIGQAAGGNTDTQYF	TGTGCCATCGGTCAGGCGGCGGGGGGAAACACAGATACGCAGTATTTT
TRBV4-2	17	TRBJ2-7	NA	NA	CASSQDQGGHRPYEQYF	TGTGCCAGCAGCCAAGATCAGGGGGGACACCGACCATACGAGCAGTACTTC
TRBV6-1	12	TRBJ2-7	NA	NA	CASSFGSYEQYF	TGTGCCAGCAGTTTCGGTTCCTACGAGCAGTACTTC
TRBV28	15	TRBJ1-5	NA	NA	CASSHGLYSNQPQHF	TGTGCCAGCAGTCACGGACTGTATAGCAATCAGCCCCAGCATTTT
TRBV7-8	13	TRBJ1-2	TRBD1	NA	CASSQGQGSGYTF	TGTGCCAGCAGCCAGGGACAGGGGAGTGGCTACACCTTC
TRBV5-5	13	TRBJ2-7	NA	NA	CASSSGLDYEQYF	TGTGCCAGCAGCTCCGGACTTGACTACGAGCAGTACTTC
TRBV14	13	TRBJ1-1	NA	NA	CASSQYGGAEAFF	TGTGCCAGCAGCCAATATGGGGGCGCTGAAGCTTTCTTT
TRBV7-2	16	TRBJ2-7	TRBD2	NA	CASSVTSGRGVYEQYF	TGTGCCAGCAGCGTAACCAGCGGGAGGGGGGTCTACGAGCAGTACTTC
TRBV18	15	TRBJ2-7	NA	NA	CASSWQGALSYEQYF	TGTGCCAGCTCATGGCAGGGTGCCCTATCCTACGAGCAGTACTTC
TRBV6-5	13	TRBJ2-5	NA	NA	CASSYPAQETQYF	TGTGCCAGCAGTTACCCCGCGCAAGAGACCCAGTACTTC
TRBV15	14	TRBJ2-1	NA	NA	CATSSPWGVEEKFF	TGTGCCACCAGCAGCCCCTGGGGGGTCGAGGAGAAATTCTTC
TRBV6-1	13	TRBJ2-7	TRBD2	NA	CASSEGGLGEQYF	TGTGCCAGCAGTGAGGGAGGGTTGGGCGAGCAGTACTTC
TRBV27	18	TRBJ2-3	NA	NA	CASSLSRGIAVSTDTQYF	TGTGCCAGCAGTTTATCCCGCGGGATAGCGGTTAGCACAGATACGCAGTATTTT
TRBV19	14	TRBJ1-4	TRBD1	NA	CASSMGQGVEKLFF	TGTGCCAGTAGTATGGGACAGGGTGTTGAAAAACTGTTTTTT
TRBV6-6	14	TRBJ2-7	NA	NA	CASSYRPRTYEQYF	TGTGCCAGCAGTTATCGCCCTAGGACCTACGAGCAGTACTTC
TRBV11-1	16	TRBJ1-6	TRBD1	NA	CASRAGTGVRNSPLHF	TGTGCCAGCAGGGCCGGGACAGGGGTTCGGAATTCACCCCTCCACTTT
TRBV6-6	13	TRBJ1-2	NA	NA	CASSYGQSVGYTF	TGTGCCAGCAGTTACGGGCAGTCAGTCGGCTACACCTTC
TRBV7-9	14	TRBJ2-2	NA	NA	CASSTGLGTGELFF	TGTGCCAGCAGCACTGGACTGGGCACCGGGGAGCTGTTTTTT
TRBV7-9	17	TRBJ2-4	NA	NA	CSSSSSVVGAAKNIQYF	TGTTCCAGCAGCAGTTCGGTTGTGGGGGCAGCCAAAAACATTCAGTACTTC
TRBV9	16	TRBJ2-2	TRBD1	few	CASSATGEWDTGELFF	TGTGCCAGCAGCGCAACAGGGGAGTGGGACACCGGGGAGCTGTTTTTT
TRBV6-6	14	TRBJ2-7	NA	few	CASSPGTWDYEQYF	TGTGCCAGCAGCCCCGGGACTTGGGACTACGAGCAGTACTTC
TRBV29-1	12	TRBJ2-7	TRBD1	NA	CSVTTGSYEQYF	TGCAGCGTCACGACAGGGTCCTACGAGCAGTACTTC